This TCR beta chain is from a study of identifying expanded T cells in peripheral blood. Data came from immunoSEQ multiplex PCR; TCRdb stores just in-frame clones and leaves some out. The table has tens of thousands of clones, roughly 88% seen once. This CDR3 spans 14 amino acids. Germline V lookup: CDR1 MNHNS, CDR2 SASEGT. The J segment lost 5 bases and the V segment lost 8 bases, leaving 8 bases of the junction unmatched. Study observations and caveats: Variance in clone template counts between approximately two-week samples significantly increased with total template count across all healthy donors.

The count of this clone is one. Its antigen is unknown. What was sequenced was blood. The TCR originated in a person aged 18 to 70 in good health. The chain uses TRBV6-1 and TRBJ2-2, with 7 bases lining up with TRBD2. For the CDR3, the DNA is TGTGCCAGCCTCGAACGGGGGGTGACCGGGGAGCTGTTTTTT. Encoded protein: CASLERGVTGELFF.